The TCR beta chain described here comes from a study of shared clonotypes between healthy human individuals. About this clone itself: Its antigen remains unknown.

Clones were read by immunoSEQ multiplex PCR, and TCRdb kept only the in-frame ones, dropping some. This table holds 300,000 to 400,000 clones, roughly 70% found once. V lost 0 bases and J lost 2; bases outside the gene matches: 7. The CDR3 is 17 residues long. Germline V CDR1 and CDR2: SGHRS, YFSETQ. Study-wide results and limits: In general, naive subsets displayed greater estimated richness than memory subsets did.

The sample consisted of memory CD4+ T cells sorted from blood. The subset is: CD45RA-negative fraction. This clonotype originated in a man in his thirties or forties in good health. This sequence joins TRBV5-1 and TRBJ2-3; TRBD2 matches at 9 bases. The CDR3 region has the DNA TGCGCCAGCAGCTTGGCCTTGGTAGCGGGAGACACAGATACGCAGTATTTT. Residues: CASSLALVAGDTDTQYF. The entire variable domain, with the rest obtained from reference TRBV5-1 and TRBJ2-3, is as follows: KAGVTQTPRYLIKTRGQQVTLSCSPISGHRSVSWYQQTPGQGLQFLFEYFSETQRNKGNFPGRFSGRQFSNSRSEMNVSTLELGDSALYLCASSLALVAGDTDTQYFGPGTRLTVL.